These 25 T cell receptor beta chains were all obtained from the same sample, sequenced in a study of early T cells in non-severe SARS-CoV-2 infection. TCRdb recomputed calls from the 5' RACE reads with MiXCR, one row per CDR3 protein. Of about 85,000 distinct CDR3 sequences listed, under 15% are singletons. The sequenced sample consisted of whole blood. All receptors derive from an adult who was a healthcare worker with PCR-confirmed SARS-CoV-2 infection or an uninfected control (not recorded which).

This clonotype has just a few counts. The chain combines TRBV29-1 with TRBJ2-1; D remains ambiguous. V dropped 4 bases and J dropped 10 bases, with 8 bases sitting between them. The CDR3 is 10 amino acids. The germline gives CDR1 SQVTM, CDR2 ANQGSEA. In DNA, the CDR3 is TGCAGCGTTGTCCGGCGGGAGCAGTTCTTC. This translates into CSVVRREQFF.

The chain links TRBV6-6 to TRBJ2-1; the match to TRBD2 covers 9 bases. The CDR3 spans 16 residues. The V gene's germline CDR1 is MNHNY and CDR2 SVGAGI (reference sequence). With V trimmed by 4 bases and J by 5 bases, 9 bases remained unmatched. The CDR3 reads CASSSPAGGVHNEQFF. As DNA, the CDR3 is TGTGCCAGCAGTTCCCCCGCGGGGGGGGTCCACAATGAGCAGTTCTTC.

This clonotype came up a few times. This chain links TRBV6-5 with TRBJ1-2, with unresolved D. Trimming pared 2 bases from V and 2 bases from J, leaving 6 bases between. CDR1 and CDR2 (germline): MNHEY, SVGAGI. This CDR3 contains 13 residues. The CDR3 region has the DNA TGTGCCAGCAGTTACAGGGAGAACTATGGCTACACCTTC. Its translation: CASSYRENYGYTF.

Many counts were recorded for this clonotype. The chain uses TRBV6-1 and TRBJ1-5; D not resolved. The V gene lost 7 bases and the J gene lost 7 bases, with 11 bases spanning the gap. Germline V gene lookup returns CDR1 MNHNS and CDR2 SASEGT. CDR3 length: 12 residues. The CDR3 spells CASKGIEQPQHF. DNA of the CDR3: TGTGCCAGCAAGGGTATAGAGCAGCCCCAGCATTTT.

In its sample, this clonotype was seen many times. The gene calls are TRBV19 and TRBJ2-1; 8 bases map to TRBD2. The CDR3 loop spans 15 amino acids. Germline-derived CDR1 and CDR2 are LNHDA and SQIVND (reference sequence). V lost 3 bases and J lost 6; bases outside the gene matches: 7. CDR3 DNA sequence: TGTGCCAGTAGTATTACAGCGGGAGCCTTCAATGAGCAGTTCTTC. This encodes CASSITAGAFNEQFF.

The sample holds a few counts of this clonotype. The chain recombines TRBV29-1 with TRBJ2-3; D is ambiguous. The CDR3 is 12 residues long. V gave up 4 bases and J gave up 0 bases, with 5 bases separating them. Germline assignment: CDR1 SQVTM and CDR2 ANQGSEA. CDR3 protein: CSVGQSTDTQYF. As DNA, the CDR3 is TGCAGCGTTGGGCAGAGCACAGATACGCAGTATTTT.

At least ten counts were recorded for this clonotype. V gene TRBV4-1 combines with J gene TRBJ1-2; D is possibly TRBD1 (5 bases). The V end was cut by 0 bases, the J end by 3 bases, with 11 bases between. The CDR3 runs to 15 residues. In germline, CDR1 is MGHRA, CDR2 YSYEKL. DNA for the CDR3: TGCGCCAGCAGCCAAGATTTGGGGCGATACTATGGCTACACCTTC. This gives the protein CASSQDLGRYYGYTF.

This clonotype was counted a few times. V gene TRBV20-1 combines with J gene TRBJ2-7; 8 positions agree with TRBD1. The CDR3 has 14 amino acids. V was clipped by 2 bases and J by 3 bases; unmatched bases: 6. Germline lookup yields CDR1 DFQATT and CDR2 SNEGSKA (reference sequence). The CDR3 DNA reads TGCAGTGCTAGATCGACAGGGGTCGGCTACGAGCAGTACTTC. This gives the protein CSARSTGVGYEQYF.

The rearrangement joins TRBV6-1 to TRBJ1-1; TRBD1 might be the D (5 bases). This CDR3 is 14 amino acids long. Germline CDR1 MNHNS, CDR2 SASEGT. Trimming removed 7 bases from V and 5 bases from J, with 17 bases in between. CDR3 bases: TGTGCCAGCACGTACGGACAAGCGAGGACTGAAGCTTTCTTT. Encoded protein: CASTYGQARTEAFF.

This chain joins TRBV27 and TRBJ1-1, with 7 nucleotides matching TRBD1. Germline lookup yields CDR1 MNHEY and CDR2 SMNVEV (reference sequence). The CDR3 sequence is 13 residues long. V dropped 2 bases and J dropped 5; count of bases not matched to a gene: 2. In nucleotides, the CDR3 is TGTGCCAGCAGTTTAGGGACAGTTACTGAAGCTTTCTTT. The encoded protein is CASSLGTVTEAFF.

The V gene is TRBV5-5, the J gene TRBJ2-7; unclear D gene. CDR1 is SGHKS, CDR2 YYEKEE, per germline (reference sequence). There are 16 residues in the CDR3. V lost 0 bases, J lost 0 bases, and 13 bases lay in between. CDR3 coding DNA: TGTGCCAGCAGCTTGGCTGGTCAGACCCTCTCCTACGAGCAGTACTTC. Protein: CASSLAGQTLSYEQYF.

This sequence joins TRBV30 and TRBJ2-4; D could derive from TRBD1 or TRBD2 (6 bases each). Per germline, CDR1 GTSNPN and CDR2 SVGIG (reference sequence). V was pared by 0 bases and J by 8 bases, with 11 bases between. The CDR3 spans 13 residues. CDR3 region: CAWSVQGGHIQYF. Written as DNA, the CDR3 is TGTGCCTGGAGTGTGCAAGGGGGGCACATTCAGTACTTC.

This clonotype was observed a few times. The chain is built from TRBV6-2 or TRBV6-3 and TRBJ2-1; the D is unclear. V lost 5 bases to trimming and J lost 6 bases, with 14 bases between them. The CDR3 runs to 14 residues. Germline V lookup: CDR1 MNHEY, CDR2 SVGEGT. The CDR3 reads CASSRPPPGNEQFF. CDR3 sequence (DNA): TGTGCCAGCAGTCGCCCCCCGCCGGGCAATGAGCAGTTCTTC.

This clonotype was observed at least ten times. The chain has TRBV14 and TRBJ1-1; D not certain. CDR1 and CDR2 from the germline V gene are SGHDN and FVKESK. The CDR3 loop spans 13 amino acids. V lost 4 bases to trimming and J lost 6 bases, with 12 bases between them. The CDR3 is CASSPLRGSEAFF. The CDR3 coding sequence is TGTGCCAGCAGCCCTCTTCGGGGTTCTGAAGCTTTCTTT.

This clonotype was seen ten or more times. An end of the junction differs from the germline gene, which may be a read error. V usage is TRBV6-2 or TRBV6-3 and J usage is TRBJ2-5, with D uncertain. The CDR3 totals 11 residues. CDR1 and CDR2 from the germline V gene are MNHEY and SVGEGT. CDR3 residues: CASSNSGTQYF. For the CDR3, the DNA is TGTGCCAGCAGTAACTCGGGTACCCAGTACTTC.

The sample holds a few counts of this clonotype. The junction differs from germline at one of its ends, possibly a read error. The J gene is TRBJ1-1, the V gene TRBV11-1; 9 bases fit TRBD1. Germline V gene data show CDR1 as SGHAT and CDR2 as FQDESV (reference sequence). This CDR3 comprises 14 residues. The DNA of the CDR3 is TGTGCCAGCAGCCTAAGTGGGACAGGGAAATTGGCTTTCTTC. Translated: CASSLSGTGKLAFF. Based on the CDR3 plus reference TRBV11-1 and TRBJ1-1, the full variable domain is EAEVAQSPRYKITEKSQAVAFWCDPISGHATLYWYRQILGQGPELLVQFQDESVVDDSQLPKDRFSAERLKGVDSTLKIQPAELGDSAMYLCASSLSGTGKLAFFGQGTRLTVV.

In this sample, this clonotype turned up a few times. The V gene is TRBV12-3 or TRBV12-4, the J gene TRBJ2-2, with 7 bases lining up with TRBD1. The trim removed 6 bases at V and 3 bases at J, leaving 10 bases unmatched. The CDR3 has 16 amino acids. DNA for the CDR3: TGTGCCAGCAGCCCGACGGGGACAGACTACACCGGGGAGCTGTTTTTT. This sequence encodes CASSPTGTDYTGELFF.

This clonotype was found a few times. This rearrangement joins TRBV29-1 to TRBJ2-1; D perhaps matches TRBD1 (5 bases). The ends were cut back, 6 bases at V and 6 bases at J, with 9 bases in the middle. This CDR3 spans 11 amino acids. Germline CDR1 and CDR2: SQVTM and ANQGSEA. The CDR3 here is CSVPQGNEQFF. The CDR3, as DNA: TGCAGCGTACCGCAGGGCAATGAGCAGTTCTTC.

This clonotype was detected a few times. The chain combines TRBV18 with TRBJ1-2; TRBD1 is a possible D gene (5 bases). Germline loops: CDR1 KGHSH, CDR2 LQKENI. The CDR3 sequence is 16 residues long. Trimming removed 3 bases from V and 13 bases from J, with 27 bases in between. CDR3 DNA sequence: TGTGCCAGCTCACCGAAGAGGGCGCTACCGGGACCAACTCCCACCTTC. This encodes CASSPKRALPGPTPTF.

The chain joins TRBV5-1 to TRBJ2-4, with 8 bases matching TRBD1. J was trimmed by 9 bases and V by 3 bases; bases with no gene match: 11. This CDR3 contains 15 residues. The germline V gene encodes CDR1 SGHRS and CDR2 YFSETQ. The CDR3, as DNA: TGCGCCAGCAGCTCTACAGGGCAGGGGGCTAGCATTCAGTACTTC. It yields the protein CASSSTGQGASIQYF.

This clonotype was detected a few times. This chain joins TRBV7-2 and TRBJ1-2; D unclear. V was clipped by 0 bases and J by 4 bases, with 6 bases between them. The CDR3 contains 13 residues. CDR1 SGHTA and CDR2 FQGNSA come from the germline V gene. CDR3 coding DNA: TGTGCCAGCAGCTTAGCGCGGACCTATGGCTACACCTTC. It encodes CASSLARTYGYTF. Full variable domain (rest looked up from reference TRBV7-2 and TRBJ1-2): GAGVSQSPSNKVTEKGKDVELRCDPISGHTALYWYRQSLGQGLEFLIYFQGNSAPDKSGLPSDRFSAERTGGSVSTLTIQRTQQEDSAVYLCASSLARTYGYTFGSGTRLTVV.

The chain's CDR3 is CASSFIKVVPLAISTDTQYF. CDR3 nucleotide sequence: TGTGCCAGCAGCTTCATCAAGGTGGTACCGCTAGCGATTAGTACAGATACGCAGTATTTT. The chain is built from TRBV7-3 and TRBJ2-3; D may be TRBD2 (6 bases). The CDR3 has 20 residues. Germline V gene lookup returns CDR1 SGHTA and CDR2 FQGTGA. The V end was cut by 3 bases, the J end by 3 bases, with 28 bases between. The full variable domain, rest sourced from reference TRBV7-3 and TRBJ2-3, is GAGVSQTPSNKVTEKGKYVELRCDPISGHTALYWYRQSLGQGPEFLIYFQGTGAADDSGLPNDRFFAVRPEGSVSTLKIQRTERGDSAVYLCASSFIKVVPLAISTDTQYFGPGTRLTVL.

At least ten counts were recorded for this clonotype. V gene TRBV2 combines with J gene TRBJ2-3; tentative D call: TRBD2 (6 bases). Germline CDR1 is SNHLY and CDR2 is FYNNEI. The V gene lost 2 bases and the J gene lost 3 bases, with 15 bases spanning the gap. The length of the CDR3 is 16 residues. The CDR3 region has the DNA TGTGCCAGCAGTGAATGGGCTAGCGTAGCGACAGATACGCAGTATTTT. Its protein is CASSEWASVATDTQYF.

The chain combines TRBV5-1 with TRBJ1-2; D is unclear. Germline CDR1 SGHRS, CDR2 YFSETQ. V gave up 1 base and J gave up 3 bases, with 10 bases separating them. The CDR3 is made up of 14 amino acids. This CDR3 reads CASSLMTVDYGYTF. In DNA, the CDR3 is TGCGCCAGCAGCTTGATGACCGTCGACTATGGCTACACCTTC. Together with reference TRBV5-1 and TRBJ1-2, the CDR3 gives the full variable domain: KAGVTQTPRYLIKTRGQQVTLSCSPISGHRSVSWYQQTPGQGLQFLFEYFSETQRNKGNFPGRFSGRQFSNSRSEMNVSTLELGDSALYLCASSLMTVDYGYTFGSGTRLTVV.

In this sample, this clonotype turned up a few times. V is TRBV11-3 and J is TRBJ2-5; D may match TRBD1 or TRBD2 (5 bases each). The germline V gene has CDR1 SGHNT and CDR2 YENEEA. CDR3 size: 12 residues. V dropped 5 bases and J dropped 4 bases, with 8 bases sitting between them. The CDR3 sequence: CASSTGGETQYF. DNA of the CDR3: TGTGCCAGCAGCACTGGGGGAGAGACCCAGTACTTC. Drawing the rest from reference TRBV11-3 and TRBJ2-5, the complete variable domain is EAGVVQSPRYKIIEKKQPVAFWCNPISGHNTLYWYLQNLGQGPELLIRYENEEAVDDSQLPKDRFSAERLKGVDSTLKIQPAELGDSAVYLCASSTGGETQYFGPGTRLLVL.